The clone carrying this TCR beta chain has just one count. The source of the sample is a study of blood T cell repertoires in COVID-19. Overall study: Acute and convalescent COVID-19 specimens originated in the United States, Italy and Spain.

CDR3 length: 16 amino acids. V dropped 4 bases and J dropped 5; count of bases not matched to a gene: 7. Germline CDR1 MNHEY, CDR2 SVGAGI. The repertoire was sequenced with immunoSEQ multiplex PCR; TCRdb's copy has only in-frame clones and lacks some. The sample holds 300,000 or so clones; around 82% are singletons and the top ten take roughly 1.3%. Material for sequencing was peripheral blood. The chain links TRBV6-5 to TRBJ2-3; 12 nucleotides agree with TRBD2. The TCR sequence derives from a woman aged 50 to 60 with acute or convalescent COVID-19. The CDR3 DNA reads TGTGCCAGCAGTTTCCCTAGCGGGGGGGCGTTAGATACGCAGTATTTT. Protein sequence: CASSFPSGGALDTQYF.